This T cell receptor (beta chain) is drawn from a study of CD8+CD57+ T cells in acquired aplastic anemia. For this clonotype: Relative to the germline gene, one junction end is altered; a read error may explain this.

The CDR3 extends over 14 amino acids. The germline gives CDR1 DFQATT, CDR2 SNEGSKA (reference sequence). Genomic DNA, the template, was used for profiling of the TCR beta VDJ and CDR3. TCRdb reprocessed the reads via MiXCR and lists one record per CDR3 protein. The sample records approximately 130,000 distinct CDR3 sequences, roughly 55% being singletons. All patients picked for sequencing had shown, by flow cytometry, an expansion of CD8+CD57+ cells. At the time of blood sampling, patients had not yet received any therapy. This TCR was recovered from a human donor with aplastic anemia. Sequenced material: sorted CD4+, CD8+, or CD8+CD57+ T cells (not recorded which) from PBMCs. The chain couples TRBV20-1 to TRBJ2-3; 11 bases map to TRBD2. The CDR3 DNA reads as TGCAGTGCTGCTCCTAGCGGGAGGACAGGTACGCAGTATTTT. Translated: CSAAPSGRTGTQYF.